Listed here is a single T cell receptor beta chain. Its binding antigen is unknown. Base qualities are missing; no much larger clone stands one base away. The sample's time point label, in plain terms: newly diagnosed GD, antithyroid drugs for less than 3 months. RNA was extracted from PBMCs in TRIzol for both TCR sequencing and RNA sequencing. Graves' disease was diagnosed according to American Thyroid Association guidelines. Patients were recruited from an endocrinology department in Xi'an, China. Each patient gave roughly 8.4 milliliters of peripheral blood, collected in an EDTA anticoagulant tube. Ficoll Paque Plus density gradient separation was used to isolate PBMCs, and no further T cell sorting was done. RNA quality was checked with an Agilent 2100 Bioanalyzer and agarose gel, and concentration with a NanoDrop 2000. Libraries were constructed by multiplex PCR. Instrument on record: Illumina HiSeq 4000. iRepertoire HTBI primers and Arm-PCR amplification of CDR3 regions were used to construct TCR beta libraries. Before sequencing, the PCR products went through gel purification. The published analysis was carried out like this. A total of roughly 65 TRBV and some 15 TRBJ segments were identified across samples and were used for gene usage analysis of CDR3 amino acid clonotypes. Filtered high-quality paired reads were merged into contigs using COPE and FqMerger. BLAST was used to align contigs to the IMGT TRBV, TRBD and TRBJ reference genes, and CDR3 was defined following IMGT. Any clonotype with a frequency above 0.1% was classified as a highly expanded clone. Shannon entropy served as the measure of repertoire diversity, while the Gini coefficient captured V-J evenness. Clonotypes shared by more than one individual were considered public. TCRdb's own reprocessing of the public reads used fastp at Q25 and MiXCR and kept productive beta chains. A single entry per CDR3 protein holds the most common genes and DNA from its merged rows. Here the V and J calls rest on TCRdb's processing, not on the authors' analysis. In this sample the table shows hundreds of thousands of distinct CDR3 sequences, 13% of which occur a single time. The biggest ten clones account for roughly 9.7% of the sample.

The sample comes from a study of regulatory T cells in long-lasting Graves disease (dated by TCRdb to about 2021). At the level of the whole study: Newly diagnosed Graves' disease patients had taken antithyroid drugs for less than 3 months. A total of around 35 samples underwent TCR sequencing, from around 13 patients with persistent Graves' disease and 20 or so patients with newly diagnosed Graves' disease. The study took place in China and was registered as a clinical trial. This study used TCR sequencing and RNA sequencing of peripheral blood to compare persistent Graves' disease patients against newly diagnosed Graves' disease patients.

General study outcomes and caveats: Compared with newly diagnosed patients, persistent Graves' disease patients had lower TCR Shannon entropy and fewer highly expanded clones, which suggests clonal expansion. The small sample size was acknowledged by the authors as a limitation that may reduce accuracy. Peripheral blood alone was examined, since thyroid tissue, which constituted the primary lesion, could not be accessed. TRBV28, TRBJ1-2 and TRBJ2-5 were preferentially used in persistent disease, while TRBV20-1 and TRBJ2-1 were favored in newly diagnosed disease. Sequencing and analysis were limited to the TCR beta chain. Patients with persistent disease shared more public clonotypes (approximately 2,500) than newly diagnosed patients did (966).

The CDR3 covers 14 residues, taking in both the cysteine and the phenylalanine. Only CDR3 DNA is held: 42 bases, read in frame from base 1. V is clipped by 11 bases and J by 6 bases, and the sequence between their germline boundaries is 22 bases long. CDR1 and CDR2 are drawn from the germline V gene: MNHEY, SVGEGT. This same sample was also part of a study on T cells in Graves' hyperthyroidism and ophthalmopathy. The second study also describes: Stable Graves' hyperthyroidism was defined as no progression to ophthalmopathy during 18 months of follow-up. Hyperthyroidism patients were newly diagnosed, had a disease duration of under 2 months, and were aged 18 to 65 years. Exclusion was applied to patients with uncontrolled infections, other autoimmune diseases, pregnancy or lactation. Diagnoses were established on the basis of clinical symptoms, serum thyroxine and TRAb, thyroid ultrasound, and orbital computed tomography. The first round of RT-PCR for the TCR CDR3 was performed with the HTBI primer set and the Qiagen OneStep RT-PCR kit. Blood samples also contained most of the expanded thyroid clonotypes (frequency above 0.001), which suggests that blood repertoires may reflect thyroid immune responses. In cross-validation, a model built on a 13 V-J signature told ophthalmopathy apart from stable hyperthyroidism with approximately 90% sensitivity and around 84% specificity, and in testing the same model reached 80%/75%. In validation, progression to ophthalmopathy was predicted by the model with 70.59% sensitivity and under 85% specificity, a median of around 6.5 months before onset. To identify distinguishing TCR V-J signatures, a discovery cohort of around 98 patients was used, comprising fewer than 45 with Graves' ophthalmopathy and approximately 57 with stable Graves' hyperthyroidism. An independent validation cohort of around 19 hyperthyroidism patients and about 16 patients who later progressed to ophthalmopathy tested prospective prediction of ophthalmopathy. The roughly 91 discovery patients were randomly divided into training and test sets at a 7:3 ratio. The study also compared thyroid tissue and blood T-cell repertoires from several Graves' hyperthyroidism patients. After blood sampling, hyperthyroidism patients were treated with methimazole at a starting dose of 30 mg daily, and ophthalmopathy patients were treated with high-dose intravenous methylprednisolone. The libraries were constructed in a second round of multiplex PCR and then size-selected and purified. Paired-end sequencing of the libraries was performed with 100 bp reads on an Illumina HiSeq2000. SOAPnuke was used to process the raw data, throwing out any read that contained adapters or uncalled bases, had a mean Phred below 15, or lacked an exact constant-primer or identifier match. High-quality paired reads were merged using COPE v1.2.5, and each unique nucleotide sequence was defined as a clonotype. MiTCR v1.1 was used to align the clonotypes against IMGT TRBV, TRBD and TRBJ reference segments. The analysis was restricted to V-J combinations with a frequency above 0.0001, which together covered 99% to 99.2% of the repertoires. A TCS score was defined as the ratio of F50 (clonal expansion) to E x V (chaos), with BLOSUM62-based TCRdist applied between CDR3 peptides within each V-J. Welch's t-statistics and random forest reduced around 550 V-J features to roughly 13, which were used in a naive Bayes classifier (R e1071). Sample size was not statistically predetermined, and blinding of investigators to group allocation was not performed. According to the paper, TCR Vbeta CDR3 sequencing was carried out on about 140 peripheral blood samples, which came from 40 to 45 ophthalmopathy, 75 or so hyperthyroidism and about 17 progressor patients.

Source: peripheral blood mononuclear cells (PBMCs), taken at new diagnosis, from a patient treated with antithyroid drugs. Recombination linked TRBV6-2 or TRBV6-3 to TRBJ1-2; the D gene cannot be named for sure. The receptor's source is a man younger than 45 with Graves disease. Donor details come from another sample of the same person, matched by shared clones. The CDR3 region: CASWGFGDEDGYTF. The DNA sequence is TGTGCCTCCTGGGGTTTCGGGGATGAGGATGGCTACACCTTC.